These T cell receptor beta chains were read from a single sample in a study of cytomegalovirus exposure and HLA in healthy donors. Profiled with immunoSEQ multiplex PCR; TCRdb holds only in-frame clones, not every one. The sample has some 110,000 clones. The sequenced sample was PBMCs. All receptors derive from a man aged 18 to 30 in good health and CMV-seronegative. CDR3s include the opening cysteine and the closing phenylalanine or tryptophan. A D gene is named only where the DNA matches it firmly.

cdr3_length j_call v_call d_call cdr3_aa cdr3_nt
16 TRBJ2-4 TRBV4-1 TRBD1 CASSAPGTGAKNIQYF TGCGCCAGCAGCGCCCCCGGGACAGGAGCCAAAAACATTCAGTACTTC
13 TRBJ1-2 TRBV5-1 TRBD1 CASSSDRGTGYTF TGCGCCAGCAGCTCAGACAGGGGGACTGGCTACACCTTC
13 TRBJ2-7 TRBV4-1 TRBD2 CASSPPGRDEQYF TGCGCCAGCAGCCCCCCAGGGAGGGACGAGCAGTACTTC
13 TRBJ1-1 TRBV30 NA CAWSQGGSSEAFF TGTGCCTGGAGTCAGGGAGGGAGCTCTGAAGCTTTCTTT
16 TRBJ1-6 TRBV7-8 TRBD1 CASSPGHQGAASPLHF TGTGCCAGCAGCCCAGGACATCAGGGGGCGGCTTCACCCCTCCACTTT
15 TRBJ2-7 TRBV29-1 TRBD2 CSALRGGTPSYEQYF TGCAGCGCCTTACGCGGGGGGACACCTTCCTACGAGCAGTACTTC
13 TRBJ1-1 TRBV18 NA CASSPGTADEAFF TGTGCCAGCTCACCAGGCACAGCAGATGAAGCTTTCTTT
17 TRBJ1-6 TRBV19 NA CASRFLPGPGDNSPLHF TGTGCCAGTAGGTTCCTCCCGGGACCGGGGGATAATTCACCCCTCCACTTT
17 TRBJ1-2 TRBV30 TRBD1 CAWSVAPGPQGARGYTF TGTGCCTGGAGTGTAGCACCGGGGCCCCAGGGGGCGCGTGGCTACACCTTC
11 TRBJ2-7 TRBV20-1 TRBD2 CSALGGYEQYF TGCAGTGCCCTGGGGGGGTACGAGCAGTACTTC
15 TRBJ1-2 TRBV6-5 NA CATRIGGTGLAGYTF TGTGCCACACGAATCGGGGGGACGGGACTCGCAGGCTACACCTTC
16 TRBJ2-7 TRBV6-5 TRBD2 CASSYDELAGGHEQYF TGTGCCAGCAGTTACGATGAACTAGCGGGAGGCCACGAGCAGTACTTC
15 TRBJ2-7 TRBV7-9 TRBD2 CASSFLAGVSYEQYF TGTGCCAGCAGCTTTCTAGCGGGGGTCTCCTACGAGCAGTACTTC
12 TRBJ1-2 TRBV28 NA CASSTVNYGYTF TGTGCCAGTTCTACAGTTAACTATGGCTACACCTTC
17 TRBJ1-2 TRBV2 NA CATPRRRNPFSNYGYTF TGTGCCACCCCGCGCCGGCGGAACCCTTTTTCTAACTATGGCTACACCTTC
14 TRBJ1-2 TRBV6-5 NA CASKGREVLFGYTF TGTGCCAGCAAGGGGAGGGAGGTCCTCTTTGGCTACACCTTC
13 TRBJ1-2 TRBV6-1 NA CASSESLFPGYTF TGTGCCAGCAGTGAATCCCTCTTTCCGGGCTACACCTTC
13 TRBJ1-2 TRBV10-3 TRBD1 CAISMDRAYGYTF TGTGCCATCAGTATGGACAGGGCTTATGGCTACACCTTC
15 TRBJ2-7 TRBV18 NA CASSPPGLGRDEQYF TGTGCCAGCTCACCACCGGGCCTCGGCAGGGACGAGCAGTACTTC
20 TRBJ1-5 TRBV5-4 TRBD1 CASSFGPRGQERNSNQPQHF TGTGCCAGCAGCTTCGGGCCCCGGGGACAGGAAAGAAATAGCAATCAGCCCCAGCATTTT